A single sample is the source of the 2 T cell receptor beta chains below, sequenced in a study of T cells in Graves' hyperthyroidism and ophthalmopathy. The TCR beta CDR3 regions underwent amplification using RNA transcripts as the source. With the HTBI primer set, the TCR CDR3 went through a first round of RT-PCR. TCRdb redid the calling of the multiplex PCR reads with MiXCR, one entry per CDR3 protein. The data hold roughly 700,000 distinct CDR3 sequences, with around a sixth observed a single time. Sequenced sample: blood. The receptors come from a man aged 50-59 years with Graves' hyperthyroidism.

This clonotype was counted ten times or more. The chain recombines TRBV2 with TRBJ1-1; possibly TRBD1 for D (5 bases). Trimming stripped 7 bases from V and 1 base from J, with 16 bases between. Germline V lookup: CDR1 SNHLY, CDR2 FYNNEI. The CDR3 contains 15 residues. The CDR3 sequence is CASTGRRTTNTEAFF. The CDR3 DNA follows: TGTGCCAGCACCGGGAGACGGACAACGAACACTGAAGCTTTCTTT.

This clonotype showed up many times. The V call is TRBV28, the J call TRBJ1-1; a possible D gene is TRBD1 (6 bases). CDR1 is MDHEN, CDR2 SYDVKM, per germline. The CDR3 loop spans 14 amino acids. The ends were cut back, 6 bases at V and 1 base at J, with 12 bases in the middle. The DNA for the CDR3 is TGTGCCAGCAGATGGGGGGGCGGGAACACTGAAGCTTTCTTT. The encoded protein is CASRWGGGNTEAFF. The entire variable domain, with the rest obtained from reference TRBV28 and TRBJ1-1, is as follows: DVKVTQSSRYLVKRTGEKVFLECVQDMDHENMFWYRQDPGLGLRLIYFSYDVKMKEKGDIPEGYSVSREKKERFSLILESASTNQTSMYLCASRWGGGNTEAFFGQGTRLTVV.